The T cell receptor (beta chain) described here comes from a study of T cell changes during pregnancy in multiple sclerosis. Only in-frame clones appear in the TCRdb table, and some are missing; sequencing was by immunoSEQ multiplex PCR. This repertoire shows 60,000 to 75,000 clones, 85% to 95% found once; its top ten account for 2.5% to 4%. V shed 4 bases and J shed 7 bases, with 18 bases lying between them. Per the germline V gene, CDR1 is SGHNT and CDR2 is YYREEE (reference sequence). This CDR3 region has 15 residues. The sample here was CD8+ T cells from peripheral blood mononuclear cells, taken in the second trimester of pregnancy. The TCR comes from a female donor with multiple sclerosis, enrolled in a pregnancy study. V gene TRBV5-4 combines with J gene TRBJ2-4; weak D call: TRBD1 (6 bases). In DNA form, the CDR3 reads TGTGCCAGCAGCGTACGGACAGTCAGTGGGAACATTCAGTACTTC. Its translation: CASSVRTVSGNIQYF.